This is a list of T cell receptor beta chains from one sample in a study of blood T cell repertoires in COVID-19. Measured with immunoSEQ multiplex PCR; TCRdb has only the in-frame clones, and not every one. The sample shows over 60,000 clones, 70% to 90% of them seen only once. Sequencing was carried out using peripheral blood. The receptors originated from a man aged 70-80 years with active or convalescent COVID-19. CDR3s include the opening cysteine and the closing phenylalanine or tryptophan. Fields, in order: V gene, J gene, CDR3 protein.

V gene: TRBV7-9; J gene: TRBJ1-2; CDR3 protein: CASSGTRGGTYGYTF
V gene: TRBV5-1; J gene: TRBJ2-7; CDR3 protein: CASSITSQGSYEQYF
V gene: TRBV29-1; J gene: TRBJ2-2; CDR3 protein: CSVGDSTGELFF
V gene: TRBV14; J gene: TRBJ1-1; CDR3 protein: CASSQGRVEAFF
V gene: TRBV10-3; J gene: TRBJ2-7; CDR3 protein: CAIRTGGATYEQYF
V gene: TRBV30; J gene: TRBJ1-2; CDR3 protein: CAWNSSPGGYTF
V gene: TRBV5-1; J gene: TRBJ2-1; CDR3 protein: CASSLGSLGLAGRSSYNEQFF
V gene: TRBV7-9; J gene: TRBJ1-5; CDR3 protein: CASSNPGQGGHQPQHF
V gene: TRBV11-2; J gene: TRBJ1-6; CDR3 protein: CASSLDRTVSYNSPLHF
V gene: TRBV6-2/TRBV6-3; J gene: TRBJ1-4; CDR3 protein: CASSYSDRQGEKLFF
V gene: TRBV27; J gene: TRBJ2-1; CDR3 protein: CACSRLLGDNEQFF
V gene: TRBV6-5; J gene: TRBJ1-5; CDR3 protein: CASSYTRGRQPQHF
V gene: TRBV24-1; J gene: TRBJ1-5; CDR3 protein: CATSEQNQPQHF
V gene: TRBV9; J gene: TRBJ2-2; CDR3 protein: CASSAPRAGRGANTGELFF
V gene: TRBV9; J gene: TRBJ1-3; CDR3 protein: CASSVMELTTGNTIYF
V gene: TRBV7-3; J gene: TRBJ1-1; CDR3 protein: CVSSITVDSEAFF
V gene: TRBV5-5; J gene: TRBJ2-7; CDR3 protein: CASSLTGGRGGYEQYF
V gene: TRBV5-1; J gene: TRBJ1-5; CDR3 protein: CASSSAGGAGQPQHF
V gene: TRBV28; J gene: TRBJ1-2; CDR3 protein: CASSSPLTGGQGYTF
V gene: TRBV24-1; J gene: TRBJ2-7; CDR3 protein: CATSPSAAPYEQYF
V gene: TRBV2; J gene: TRBJ2-3; CDR3 protein: CASSVGTTDTQYF
V gene: TRBV12-3/TRBV12-4; J gene: TRBJ2-5; CDR3 protein: CASSPRTGETQYF
V gene: TRBV28; J gene: TRBJ2-7; CDR3 protein: CASSPRGAREQYF
V gene: TRBV28; J gene: TRBJ2-7; CDR3 protein: CASTTTGGLAGEIYEQYF
V gene: TRBV2; J gene: TRBJ2-2; CDR3 protein: CASSEVRVRGGELFF
V gene: TRBV2; J gene: TRBJ1-5; CDR3 protein: CASSGGQKISNQPQHF
V gene: TRBV25-1; J gene: TRBJ2-2; CDR3 protein: CASSDTVPNTGELFF
V gene: TRBV2; J gene: TRBJ2-2; CDR3 protein: CASSDYGELFF
V gene: TRBV11-2; J gene: TRBJ1-6; CDR3 protein: CASSLEVEGSSPLHF
V gene: TRBV19; J gene: TRBJ2-7; CDR3 protein: CASSVGHLYEQYF
V gene: TRBV2; J gene: TRBJ2-3; CDR3 protein: CASSYQGLDTQYF
V gene: TRBV29-1; J gene: TRBJ2-3; CDR3 protein: CSVGLAGVSDTQYF
V gene: TRBV6-5; J gene: TRBJ1-4; CDR3 protein: CASSYRTGRELFF
V gene: TRBV9; J gene: TRBJ1-3; CDR3 protein: CASSVGGWTTGNTIYF
V gene: TRBV2; J gene: TRBJ1-5; CDR3 protein: CASSVRTGGNQPQHF
V gene: TRBV28; J gene: TRBJ1-2; CDR3 protein: CASSLFNRNYGYTF
V gene: TRBV10-3; J gene: TRBJ2-7; CDR3 protein: CAIRTVNYEQYF